What follows are 15 T cell receptor beta chains derived from one specimen sequenced in a study of cytomegalovirus exposure and HLA in healthy donors. The PCR contained 60 Vbeta and 13 Jbeta primers. The table came from immunoSEQ multiplex PCR; TCRdb's copy has only in-frame clones and leaves some out. This table holds 150,000 or so clones, about three quarters found once. Sequencing was carried out using PBMCs. The origin of the receptors is a male donor in good health and CMV-seronegative.

The genes are TRBV27 and TRBJ2-3, with D maybe TRBD2 (6 bases). V lost 8 bases and J 1 base, leaving 16 bases between the germline ends. The CDR3 runs to 15 residues. Germline V CDR1 and CDR2: MNHEY, SMNVEV (reference sequence). CDR3 sequence (DNA): TGTGCCAGCCGGAGGGGACCTGGGCGCACAGATACGCAGTATTTT. It translates to CASRRGPGRTDTQYF.

This clone came up a few times. The same CDR3 can be traced to other DNA sequences in this sample. The V gene is TRBV5-1, the J gene TRBJ2-7, with D possibly matching TRBD2 (7 bases). This CDR3 region has 13 residues. Trimming cost V 2 bases and J 3 bases, with 9 bases left between them. Germline values: CDR1 SGHRS, CDR2 YFSETQ. The CDR3 loop is CASSLGGDYEQYF. CDR3 nucleotide sequence: TGCGCCAGCAGCTTAGGGGGGGACTACGAGCAGTACTTC.

The chain has TRBV4-3 and TRBJ2-3; 7 bases align to TRBD2. The V and J ends lost 2 bases and 2 bases, in that order; junction bases with no gene match: 7. Germline loops: CDR1 LGHNA, CDR2 YSLEER. The CDR3 is 16 residues long. The DNA for the CDR3 is TGCGCCAGCAGCCAACAACAGGCGGGGGACACAGATACGCAGTATTTT. Its translation: CASSQQQAGDTDTQYF.

V is TRBV11-2 and J is TRBJ2-1; D possibly corresponds to TRBD2 (5 bases). Trimming left V 5 bases short and J 15 bases short, with 20 bases between. The CDR3 has 13 residues. CDR1 is SGHAT, CDR2 FQNNGV, per germline. CDR3 region: CASSLGLGEQPFF. The CDR3 nucleotides read TGTGCCAGCAGCCTCGGACTTGGGGAGCAGCCGTTCTTC.

A single count supports this clone. The V gene is TRBV6-1, the J gene TRBJ2-2, with 11 bases fitting TRBD1. V was clipped by 1 base and J by 0 bases; unmatched bases: 1. The CDR3 consists of 17 residues. Per the germline V gene, CDR1 is MNHNS and CDR2 is SASEGT. The CDR3 loop reads CASSEGTGGPNTGELFF. Here the CDR3 DNA reads TGTGCCAGCAGTGAAGGGACAGGGGGCCCGAACACCGGGGAGCTGTTTTTT.

The chain links TRBV4-1 to TRBJ1-2, with 10 nucleotides matching TRBD1. There are 14 residues in the CDR3. V dropped 1 base and J dropped 6; count of bases not matched to a gene: 2. CDR1 MGHRA and CDR2 YSYEKL come from the germline V gene. CDR3 sequence: CASSQAGTGDGYTF. Here the CDR3 DNA reads TGCGCCAGCAGCCAAGCCGGGACAGGGGATGGCTACACCTTC.

CDR3 loop: CASSYSTSGYEQYF. The CDR3 coding sequence is TGTGCCAGCAGTTACTCAACTAGCGGCTACGAGCAGTACTTC. The rearrangement joins TRBV6-6 to TRBJ2-7; 8 nucleotides match TRBD2. Trimming took 0 bases from V and 3 from J; bases not matched to a gene: 1. CDR3 size: 14 residues. Germline CDR1 MNHNY, CDR2 SVGAGI (reference sequence).

A few counts support this clone. The chain employs TRBV18 and TRBJ2-7; 7 bases fit TRBD1. V lost 0 bases, J lost 2 bases, and 4 bases stayed unmatched. The germline V gene encodes CDR1 KGHSH and CDR2 LQKENI. CDR3 length equals 15 residues. The CDR3 here is CASSPPTGSPYEQYF. CDR3 DNA: TGTGCCAGCTCACCACCGACAGGGTCCCCCTACGAGCAGTACTTC.

The chain combines TRBV27 with TRBJ2-7, with D tentatively TRBD1 (6 bases). V dropped 7 bases and J dropped 2 bases, with 12 bases sitting between them. The CDR3 is 13 residues long. Germline V gene data show CDR1 as MNHEY and CDR2 as SMNVEV (reference sequence). CDR3 residues: CASTSTGAYEQYF. The CDR3 coding sequence is TGTGCCAGCACCTCGACAGGAGCCTACGAGCAGTACTTC.

The chain uses TRBV10-2 and TRBJ2-7, with D possibly matching TRBD2 (6 bases). CDR1 is WSHSY, CDR2 SAAADI, per germline. Trimming left V 4 bases short and J 5 bases short, with 9 bases between. CDR3 length: 12 amino acids. CDR3 nucleotide sequence: TGCGCCAGCAGTGCGTGGGGGGACGAGCAGTACTTC. It yields the protein CASSAWGDEQYF.

The rearrangement joins TRBV7-2 to TRBJ2-5, with a weak D call TRBD1 (6 bases). This CDR3 contains 18 residues. Germline V lookup: CDR1 SGHTA, CDR2 FQGNSA. Trimming took off 1 base at V and 5 bases at J, with 23 bases between the two ends. The CDR3 region has the DNA TGTGCCAGCAGCTTAGTAGGGCTAGCCAGGGGAAGAGAGGAGACCCAGTACTTC. This sequence encodes CASSLVGLARGREETQYF.

This clone was seen more than once but under ten times. The chain combines TRBV6-4 with TRBJ1-2; 7 bases align to TRBD1. The junction had 3 bases not matched to a gene; V was cut back by 4 bases and J by 4 bases. Germline CDR1 reads MRHNA; CDR2 reads SNTAGT. This CDR3 is built from 13 residues. CDR3 residues: CASSAGDSYGYTF. The CDR3 nucleotides read TGTGCCAGCAGTGCTGGGGACAGCTATGGCTACACCTTC.

The rearrangement links TRBV7-9 to TRBJ2-3, with 8 bases matching TRBD2. Trimming removed 4 bases from V and 0 bases from J; junction bases left unmatched: 3. Germline V CDR1 and CDR2: SEHNR, FQNEAQ (reference sequence). The CDR3 spans 15 residues. The DNA of the CDR3 is TGTGCCAGCAGCTCGGGGGGGATGAGCACAGATACGCAGTATTTT. Its translation is CASSSGGMSTDTQYF.

The chain couples TRBV4-2 to TRBJ2-2, with D possibly being TRBD2 (6 bases). This CDR3 is 17 amino acids long. V was pared by 1 base and J by 5 bases, with 17 bases between. From germline, CDR1 is LGHNA and CDR2 YNFKEQ. For the CDR3, the DNA is TGTGCCAGCAGCCAAGGCTTAGCGGAGGCTGTTACCGGGGAGCTGTTTTTT. It translates to CASSQGLAEAVTGELFF.

The chain carries TRBV5-1 and TRBJ1-2; D ambiguous. This CDR3 is 14 amino acids long. Per the germline V gene, CDR1 is SGHRS and CDR2 is YFSETQ. Trimming took 0 bases from V and 4 from J, leaving 10 bases between them. The CDR3: CASSLVPGGYGYTF. The CDR3 DNA follows: TGCGCCAGCAGCTTGGTTCCAGGAGGCTATGGCTACACCTTC.